This passage covers 15 T cell receptor beta chains from one sample sequenced in a study of T cells in Graves' hyperthyroidism and ophthalmopathy. Amplified TCR beta CDR3 regions came from RNA transcripts. When the TCR CDR3 underwent first-round RT-PCR, the HTBI primer set was used. MiXCR was run by TCRdb on the multiplex PCR reads, yielding one entry per CDR3 protein. The top ten hold roughly 16% of the sample, which has around 690,000 distinct CDR3 sequences, 15% to 20% seen once. Sequenced sample: blood. Source of these receptors: a man aged 45-65 years with Graves' hyperthyroidism.

The rearrangement uses TRBV7-2 and TRBJ2-1; TRBD2 aligns across 11 bases. This CDR3 is 16 amino acids long. V shed 5 bases, J shed 8 bases, and the junction held 11 bases outside the gene matches. Germline CDR1 reads SGHTA; CDR2 reads FQGNSA. CDR3 in DNA: TGTGCCAGCAGCCTTAGCGGGAGGGGTGCCAGCGATGAGCAGTTCTTC. As protein: CASSLSGRGASDEQFF.

This clonotype has ten or more counts. This rearrangement joins TRBV6-1 to TRBJ2-1; 9 positions match TRBD2. This CDR3 has 16 amino acids. Trimming at V came to 1 base and at J to 6 bases, leaving 7 bases not matched to a gene. Germline V gene data show CDR1 as MNHNS and CDR2 as SASEGT. Here the CDR3 reads CASSEVAGVRGNEQFF. The CDR3 coding sequence is TGTGCCAGCAGTGAAGTAGCGGGAGTACGGGGCAATGAGCAGTTCTTC.

This clonotype came up a few times. The chain links TRBV6-2 or TRBV6-3 to TRBJ1-2, with 7 bases lining up with TRBD1. Germline V gene sequence: CDR1 MNHEY, CDR2 SVGEGT. This CDR3 has 15 amino acids. The junction had 9 bases not matched to a gene; V was cut back by 4 bases and J by 4 bases. CDR3 protein: CASSLTDRIFYGYTF. The DNA of the CDR3 is TGTGCCAGCAGTTTAACGGACAGGATTTTCTATGGCTACACCTTC.

V and J are TRBV29-1 and TRBJ2-7; D perhaps matches TRBD2 (8 bases). Trimming shortened V by 1 base and J by 0 bases, and 16 bases separated the two germline ends. The CDR3 totals 16 residues. Looked up from germline, CDR1 is SQVTM and CDR2 is ANQGSEA. As DNA, the CDR3 is TGCAGCGTTGAAGGGGTTAGCGGGACAGCCTCCTACGAGCAGTACTTC. It specifies CSVEGVSGTASYEQYF.

This clonotype was detected a few times. The chain has TRBV20-1 and TRBJ2-1, with 10 bases fitting TRBD2. The CDR3 runs 16 residues. CDR1 and CDR2 (germline): DFQATT, SNEGSKA (reference sequence). The CDR3 region is CSADFSSGSSYNEQFF. CDR3 bases: TGCAGCGCGGATTTTTCTAGCGGGAGCTCCTACAATGAGCAGTTCTTC.

This clonotype was seen repeatedly, ten times or more. This chain connects TRBV11-1 to TRBJ2-3; the match to TRBD1 covers 12 bases. J was trimmed by 4 bases and V by 4 bases; bases with no gene match: 3. This CDR3 contains 15 residues. The V gene's germline CDR1 is SGHAT and CDR2 FQDESV (reference sequence). The CDR3 region has the DNA TGTGCCAGCAGCTCCGGGACAGGGGGCCCAGATACGCAGTATTTT. Protein: CASSSGTGGPDTQYF. The entire variable domain, with the rest obtained from reference TRBV11-1 and TRBJ2-3, is as follows: EAEVAQSPRYKITEKSQAVAFWCDPISGHATLYWYRQILGQGPELLVQFQDESVVDDSQLPKDRFSAERLKGVDSTLKIQPAELGDSAMYLCASSSGTGGPDTQYFGPGTRLTVL.

This clonotype showed up many times. This chain connects TRBV5-5 to TRBJ2-4, with 8 bases that match TRBD2. V lost 4 bases, J lost 3 bases, and 12 bases stayed unmatched. This CDR3 region has 17 residues. The germline gives CDR1 SGHKS, CDR2 YYEKEE (reference sequence). The CDR3 DNA reads as TGTGCCAGCAGCCCGTCAGCGGGAGCGCGATTCAAAAACATTCAGTACTTC. Residues: CASSPSAGARFKNIQYF.

V is TRBV3-1 and J is TRBJ1-6; D ambiguous. The CDR3 sequence is 13 residues long. With 2 bases removed from V and 9 bases from J, the gap between germline ends came to 8 bases. Germline CDR1 LGHDT, CDR2 YNNKEL (reference sequence). The CDR3 nucleotides are TGTGCCAGCAGCCAACGGGCCCTTTCACCCCTCCACTTT. It specifies CASSQRALSPLHF.

This clonotype showed up many times. The chain has TRBV29-1 and TRBJ2-7, with 15 positions matching TRBD2. Trimming removed 6 bases from V and 6 bases from J; junction bases left unmatched: 12. The CDR3 is 16 amino acids. Germline CDR1 reads SQVTM; CDR2 reads ANQGSEA. The CDR3 nucleotides read TGCAGCGTGAGGACTAGCGGGAGGGCCGATTTGTCCGAGCAGTACTTC. Amino acid sequence: CSVRTSGRADLSEQYF.

The J gene is TRBJ1-2, the V gene TRBV24-1; D might be TRBD1 (5 bases). V gave up 3 bases and J gave up 6 bases, with 19 bases separating them. Per germline, CDR1 KGHDR and CDR2 SFDVKD. There are 16 residues in the CDR3. In DNA, the CDR3 is TGTGCCACCAGTGATCCTCGGACACCGACATTTGATGGCTACACCTTC. Translating gives CATSDPRTPTFDGYTF.

This clonotype was seen ten or more times. The genes are TRBV9 and TRBJ1-2; the D is unclear. The V end was cut by 4 bases, the J end by 6 bases, with 16 bases between. The CDR3 runs 14 residues. From germline, CDR1 is SGDLS and CDR2 YYNGEE. CDR3 sequence (DNA): TGTGCCAGCAGCCGCAGAAACCCAGGTGATGGCTACACCTTC. Translated, it gives CASSRRNPGDGYTF. The full variable domain, with the rest looked up from reference TRBV9 and TRBJ1-2, is DSGVTQTPKHLITATGQRVTLRCSPRSGDLSVYWYQQSLDQGLQFLIQYYNGEERAKGNILERFSAQQFPDLHSELNLSSLELGDSALYFCASSRRNPGDGYTFGSGTRLTVV.

The genes are TRBV7-8 and TRBJ1-1; TRBD1 might be the D (5 bases). CDR1 is SGHVS, CDR2 FQNEAQ, per germline. The CDR3 has 15 residues. Deletions cut 0 bases from V and 0 bases from J, with 8 bases between. The CDR3 loop reads CASSLAGTVNTEAFF. The CDR3 DNA reads as TGTGCCAGCAGCTTAGCGGGGACGGTGAACACTGAAGCTTTCTTT.

In its sample, this clonotype was seen a few times. The chain links TRBV9 to TRBJ2-2; 12 bases are shared with TRBD2. J gave up 3 bases and V 0 bases, and 6 bases lay outside the gene matches. The CDR3 is 18 amino acids. Germline V gene sequence: CDR1 SGDLS, CDR2 YYNGEE. CDR3 nucleotides: TGTGCCAGCAGCGTAGTCCCTAGCGGGAGGGGCGACACCGGGGAGCTGTTTTTT. Protein: CASSVVPSGRGDTGELFF.

This clonotype has only a few counts. V gene TRBV19 combines with J gene TRBJ2-1, with TRBD2 as a possible D gene (6 bases). V shed 9 bases and J shed 9 bases, with 18 bases lying between them. Germline CDR1 reads LNHDA; CDR2 reads SQIVND (reference sequence). The CDR3 is 13 residues long. The CDR3 reads CASGRESASEQFF. The CDR3 nucleotides are TGTGCCAGCGGCCGGGAGAGTGCCAGTGAGCAGTTCTTC.

This chain joins TRBV19 and TRBJ2-1, with a possible D match to TRBD2 (6 bases). The CDR3 has 15 residues. Germline V gene data show CDR1 as LNHDA and CDR2 as SQIVND (reference sequence). Deletions cut 3 bases from V and 7 bases from J, with 16 bases between. This CDR3 reads CASSMLSYGGNEQFF. The CDR3 nucleotides are TGTGCCAGTAGTATGTTGTCTTATGGGGGGAATGAGCAGTTCTTC.